The present T cell receptor (beta chain) was sequenced within a study of shared clonotypes between healthy human individuals. Across the study: Participating donors consisted of two women and a few men aged 18 to 49. Study outcomes and limitations: Shared across a few donors were around 4.7% of the naive CD4 clonotypes.

A word on this clone: The antigen is unknown.

Original processing notes: Owing to the provision of junction-only sequences devoid of quality scores by immunoSEQ, filtering differed. The assay was immunoSEQ multiplex PCR, and TCRdb's table has in-frame clones only and misses some. The V and J calls and the clone size are those of that table, but D and trimming were determined from the DNA. The table shows about 700,000 clones, with about 90% occurring only once. Naive CD8 cells lacked CD45RO and underwent positive selection for CCR7, leaving out terminally differentiated effector memory CD45RA+ cells. The V end was cut by 3 bases, the J end by 4 bases, with 10 bases between. CDR1 and CDR2 (germline): MNHEY, SMNVEV (reference sequence). The CDR3 is 13 amino acids.

Sequenced input: naive CD8+ T cells sorted from blood. V usage is TRBV27 and J usage is TRBJ2-7, with D unclear. This TCR came from a man aged 25 to 45 in good health. The CDR3: CASSLTDGYEQYF. Written as DNA, the CDR3 is TGTGCCAGCAGTTTGACGGACGGTTACGAGCAGTACTTC.